This TCR beta chain was retrieved from a study of shared clonotypes between healthy human individuals. Study-wide results and limits: Since donors were few, the genetic and exposure-history diversity represented was limited.

The unsorted samples had tens of millions of PBMCs used for genomic DNA. In this sample, this clone turned up many times. Its antigen remains unknown. Other DNA sequences within the sample encode an identical CDR3. The CDR3 has 13 amino acids. Germline CDR1 SQVTM, CDR2 ANQGSEA. The trim removed 6 bases at V and 5 bases at J, leaving 9 bases unmatched. The authors ran unsorted PBMC replicate PCRs on roughly 330 ng DNA, approximately 31,000 T cell genomes. With ten immunoSEQ deep assay plates, unsorted PBMC DNA underwent sequencing. Using immunoSEQ multiplex PCR, the repertoire was profiled, and TCRdb retains in-frame clones only, with some absent. The sample lists about 490,000 clones, about 84% seen once, with about an eighth in the top ten.

Sequenced material: PBMCs. The receptor comes from a woman between 35 and 50 years old in good health. Some clones in this sample may be carry-over from other donors' samples. This rearrangement joins TRBV29-1 to TRBJ1-1; 7 bases match TRBD1. As DNA, the CDR3 is TGCAGCGTGGGACAGAGACTAGGGACTGAAGCTTTCTTT. Its translation: CSVGQRLGTEAFF.